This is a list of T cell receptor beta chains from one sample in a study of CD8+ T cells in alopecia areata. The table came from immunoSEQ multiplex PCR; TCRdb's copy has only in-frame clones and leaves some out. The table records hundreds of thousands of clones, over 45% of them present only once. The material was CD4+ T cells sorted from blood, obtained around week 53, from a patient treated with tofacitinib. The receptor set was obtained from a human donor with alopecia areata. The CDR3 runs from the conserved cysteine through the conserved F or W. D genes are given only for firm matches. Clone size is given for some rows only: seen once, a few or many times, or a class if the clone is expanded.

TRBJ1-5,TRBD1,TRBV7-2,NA,TGTGCCAGCAGCCGGGACAGGGGTGGTCAGCCCCAGCATTTT,CASSRDRGGQPQHF
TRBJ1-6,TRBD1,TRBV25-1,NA,TGTGCCAGCAGTGGGGACAGGGAAAATTCACCCCTCCACTTT,CASSGDRENSPLHF
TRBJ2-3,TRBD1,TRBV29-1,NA,TGCAGCGTTGAAGTCGGGGACAGGATTGGGCGGAGGTATTTT,CSVEVGDRIGRRYF
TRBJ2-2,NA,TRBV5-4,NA,TGTGCCAGCGGGGTCCTAAGCGGGGAGCTGTTTTTT,CASGVLSGELFF
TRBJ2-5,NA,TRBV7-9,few,TGTGCCAGCAGCGGTGCGCCGCAAGAGACCCAGTACTTC,CASSGAPQETQYF
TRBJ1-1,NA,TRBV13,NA,TGTGCCAGCAGCCACACAGGACGGAACACTGAAGCTTTCTTT,CASSHTGRNTEAFF
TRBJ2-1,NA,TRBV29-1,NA,TGCAGCGTTGGGGGGATGACCTCCTACAATGAGCAGTTCTTC,CSVGGMTSYNEQFF
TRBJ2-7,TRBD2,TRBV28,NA,TGTGCCAGCAGTTTTCGACTAGCGGTGATCTCCTACGAGCAGTACTTC,CASSFRLAVISYEQYF
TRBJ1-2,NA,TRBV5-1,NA,TGCGCCAGCAGCGAGACCCCGGCGGGCTATGGCTACACCTTC,CASSETPAGYGYTF
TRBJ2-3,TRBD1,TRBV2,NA,TGTGCCAGCAGTGAAAGACAGGGCCAGGCAGATACGCAGTATTTT,CASSERQGQADTQYF
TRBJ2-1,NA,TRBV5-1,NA,TGCGCCAGCAGCTTACTAGCCAGTGAGCAGTTCTTC,CASSLLASEQFF
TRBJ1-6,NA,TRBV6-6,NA,TGTGCCAGCAGGAGGGAGAGCTCCTATAATTCACCCCTCCACTTT,CASRRESSYNSPLHF
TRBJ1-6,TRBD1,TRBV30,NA,TGTGCCTGCAGGGGGCAGGGAAATTCACCCCTCCACTTT,CACRGQGNSPLHF
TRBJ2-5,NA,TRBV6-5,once,TGTGCCAGCAGTTACTCGACCTGGAGGGAAGAGACCCAGTACTTC,CASSYSTWREETQYF
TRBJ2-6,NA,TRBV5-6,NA,TGTGCCAGCAGCTTCGCGGTCCTCGGGCCCGGGGCCAACGTCCTGACTTTC,CASSFAVLGPGANVLTF
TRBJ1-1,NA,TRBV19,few,TGTGCCAGTAGTAGGGGAGCAGGGAACACTGAAGCTTTCTTT,CASSRGAGNTEAFF
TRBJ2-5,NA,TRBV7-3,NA,TGTGCCAGCAGCTTAACTGGAGGGGACGAGACCCAGTACTTC,CASSLTGGDETQYF
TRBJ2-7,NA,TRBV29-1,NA,TGCAGCGTTGAAGGGGGTCGGGAGCAGTACTTC,CSVEGGREQYF
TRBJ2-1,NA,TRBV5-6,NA,TGTGCCAGCAGCCTACGCCGGGGACCCCAGGCTTACAATGAGCAGTTCTTC,CASSLRRGPQAYNEQFF
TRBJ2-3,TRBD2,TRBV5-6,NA,TGTGCCAGCAGGACGACTAGCGGGGGCCCTAGCACAGATACGCAGTATTTT,CASRTTSGGPSTDTQYF
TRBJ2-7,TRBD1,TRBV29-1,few,TGCAGCGTTGAAGTTGAAACAGGGGACGAGCAGTACTTC,CSVEVETGDEQYF
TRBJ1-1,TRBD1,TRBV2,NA,TGTGCCAGCAACCGACAGGGGGAGGACACTGAAGCTTTCTTT,CASNRQGEDTEAFF
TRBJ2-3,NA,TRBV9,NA,TGTGCCAGCAGCCTCGACCCAGTGGGGGATACGCAGTATTTT,CASSLDPVGDTQYF
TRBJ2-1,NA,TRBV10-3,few,TGTGCCATCAGTGAGTCTGACTACAATGAGCAGTTCTTC,CAISESDYNEQFF
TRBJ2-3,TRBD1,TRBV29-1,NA,TGCAGCTCCGGGACAGGGCAATTCCCCGGCACAGATACGCAGTATTTT,CSSGTGQFPGTDTQYF
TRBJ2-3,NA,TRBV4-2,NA,TGTGCCAGCAGCCAAGATATCTCGCCGCAGTATTTT,CASSQDISPQYF
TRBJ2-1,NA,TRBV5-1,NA,TGCGCCAGCAGCCGGGGTCCGGAGGACAATGAGCAGTTCTTC,CASSRGPEDNEQFF
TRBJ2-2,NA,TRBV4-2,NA,TGTGCCAGCAGCCCGGAGGGGGGGCGGGTCACCGGGGAGCTGTTTTTT,CASSPEGGRVTGELFF
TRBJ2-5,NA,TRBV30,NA,TGTGCCTGGAGTGTGTCTGTGGAGACCCAGTACTTC,CAWSVSVETQYF
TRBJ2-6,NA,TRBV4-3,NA,TGCGCCAGCAGCCAAGATACGCCGGGACCGAGATCTGGGGCCAACGTCCTGACTTTC,CASSQDTPGPRSGANVLTF
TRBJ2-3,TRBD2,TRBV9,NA,TGTGCCAGCAGCCCTCGGACTAGCGGGGGGGCCGGGAGAGATACGCAGTATTTT,CASSPRTSGGAGRDTQYF
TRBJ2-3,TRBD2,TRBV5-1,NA,TGCGCCAGCAGCTTGGGTAGCGGGGGATTCGCAGATACGCAGTATTTT,CASSLGSGGFADTQYF
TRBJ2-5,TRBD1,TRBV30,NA,TGTGCCTGGAGTCGGGGGACAGGGCAAGAGACCCAGTACTTC,CAWSRGTGQETQYF
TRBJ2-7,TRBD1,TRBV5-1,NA,TGCGCCAGCAGCCGCTCGGGACAGGGGGCAGACGAGCAGTACTTC,CASSRSGQGADEQYF
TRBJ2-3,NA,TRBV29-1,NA,TGCAGCGTTGAATCGAATCGGGCAGCCCCAGATACGCAGTATTTT,CSVESNRAAPDTQYF
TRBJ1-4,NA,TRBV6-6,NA,TGTGCCAGCAGTTATGGGGGAGGTGAAAAACTGTTTTTT,CASSYGGGEKLFF
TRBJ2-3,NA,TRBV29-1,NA,TGCAGCGTTGTCCATAGCACAGATACGCAGTATTTT,CSVVHSTDTQYF
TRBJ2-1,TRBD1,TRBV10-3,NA,TGTGCCATCAGTGACCAAGGACAGGGACGGGGGAATGAGCAGTTCTTC,CAISDQGQGRGNEQFF
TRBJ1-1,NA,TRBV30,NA,TGTGCCTGGAGAGGAGGGCCCGGTGAAGCTTTCTTT,CAWRGGPGEAFF
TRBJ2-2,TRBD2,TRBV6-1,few,TGTGCCAGCAGTGTGCTAGCGGGGGACACCGGGGAGCTGTTTTTT,CASSVLAGDTGELFF
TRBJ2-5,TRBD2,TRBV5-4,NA,TGTGCCAGCAGCTTGGAAGGGACTAGAAAGACCCAGTACTTC,CASSLEGTRKTQYF
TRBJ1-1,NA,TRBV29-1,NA,TGCAGCGTTGAAGAAGGAGCTGTGAACACTGAAGCTTTCTTT,CSVEEGAVNTEAFF
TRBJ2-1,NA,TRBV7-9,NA,TGTGCCAGCAGTTTAATGATAGATTCTGCTGAGCAGTTCTTC,CASSLMIDSAEQFF
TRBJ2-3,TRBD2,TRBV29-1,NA,TGCAGCGCTAGTAGCGGGACGGGCACAGATACGCAGTATTTT,CSASSGTGTDTQYF
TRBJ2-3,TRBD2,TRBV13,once,TGTGCCAGCAGCCCCCTAGCGGGGCGAAGCACAGATACGCAGTATTTT,CASSPLAGRSTDTQYF
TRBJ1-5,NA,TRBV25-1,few,TGTGCCAGCAGCACGACAGGCTCTCAGCCCCAGCATTTT,CASSTTGSQPQHF
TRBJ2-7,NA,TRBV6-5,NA,TGTGCCAGCAGTACCCGTGTGGGAAAACCTTACGAGCAGTACTTC,CASSTRVGKPYEQYF
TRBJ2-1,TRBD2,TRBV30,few,TGTGCCTGGAGTGGAGGGACTAGGCTGGATGAGCAGTTCTTC,CAWSGGTRLDEQFF
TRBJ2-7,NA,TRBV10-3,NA,TGTGCCATCAGCACACCAGACAGGTTCTACGAGCAGTACTTC,CAISTPDRFYEQYF
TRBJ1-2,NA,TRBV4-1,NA,TGCGCCAGCAGCCCTGGGCAAACCTCTAACTATGGCTACACCTTC,CASSPGQTSNYGYTF
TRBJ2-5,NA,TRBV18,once,TGTGCCAGCTCACCACTCCGGGGTAGTGGTCAGGAGACCCAGTACTTC,CASSPLRGSGQETQYF
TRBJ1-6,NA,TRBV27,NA,TGTGCCAGCAGGGTGCTTTCATCACCCCTCCACTTT,CASRVLSSPLHF
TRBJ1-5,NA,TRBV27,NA,TGTGCCAGCAGTTTAAGGGGGAATCAGCCCCAGCATTTT,CASSLRGNQPQHF
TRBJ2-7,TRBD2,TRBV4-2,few,TGTGCCAGCAGCCAGAGAAAGAATGAGCGGGGGATCTCCTACGAGCAGTACTTC,CASSQRKNERGISYEQYF